This TCR beta chain emerged from a study of blood T cell repertoires in COVID-19. Trimming cost V 3 bases and J 0 bases, with 11 bases left between them. Germline loops: CDR1 SGHVS, CDR2 FQNEAQ. The CDR3 runs 15 residues. Original handling: Nucleated cell number was recorded as an estimate derived from reference gene primer amplification. This table comes from immunoSEQ multiplex PCR, and its TCRdb copy is limited to in-frame clones, with some not included. D and trimming were read from the DNA, whereas the V and J calls and clone size are those reported in that table. In the table there are 150,000 to 200,000 clones, 85% to 95% of which are singletons.

Sequenced material: peripheral blood. V usage is TRBV7-8 and J usage is TRBJ1-2, with no clear D. The sequence was collected from a woman aged 55-69 years with COVID-19, enrolled during active disease. CDR3 coding DNA: TGTGCCAGCAGCTTGGGAGCCTTATCTAACTATGGCTACACCTTC. Its protein product is CASSLGALSNYGYTF.